Listed below are T cell receptor beta chains from one sample, sequenced in a study of beta chain features in type 1 diabetes. TCRdb keeps only in-frame clones here, not all; method: immunoSEQ multiplex PCR. The sample yields over 65,000 clones, 30% to 35% seen once. The specimen sequenced was stem cell memory CD4+ T cells from blood. These receptors came from a woman aged 18-29 years in good health. Each CDR3 is given with its conserved first and last residue. D genes are given only for firm matches. Expanded clones are given a class, and other clones once, few, many or no size at all.

V	J	D	size	DNA	CDR3
TRBV7-3	TRBJ2-1	TRBD2	few	TGTGCCAGCAGCCCCCGGACTAGAAACGGTGAGCAGTTCTTC	CASSPRTRNGEQFF
TRBV7-3	TRBJ2-1	-	-	TGTGCCAGCAGCTCTACAGGGTACAATGAGCAGTTCTTC	CASSSTGYNEQFF
TRBV18	TRBJ1-1	TRBD1	-	TGTGCCAGCTCACCCGGGACAGGGCCGACTGAAGCTTTCTTT	CASSPGTGPTEAFF
TRBV5-1	TRBJ2-3	-	few	TGCGCCAGCAGCTTGGAGGGCAGGGAATCAGATACGCAGTATTTT	CASSLEGRESDTQYF
TRBV7-3	TRBJ2-7	-	-	TGTGCCAGCAGCCCCAGACAGGCAGGGGCCTACGAGCAGTACTTC	CASSPRQAGAYEQYF
TRBV25-1	TRBJ1-5	-	few	TGTGCCAGCAGTGGCGTCAATCAGCCCCAGCATTTT	CASSGVNQPQHF
TRBV5-1	TRBJ2-5	TRBD2	-	TGCGCCAGCAGCTCAGGACTAGCGGGAGGGACACAAGAGACCCAGTACTTC	CASSSGLAGGTQETQYF
TRBV29-1	TRBJ1-5	TRBD1	-	TGCAGCGTTGCTAAGACAGGGGGTAATCAGCCCCAGCATTTT	CSVAKTGGNQPQHF
TRBV5-6	TRBJ2-4	-	-	TGTGCCAGCAGCTTGGGTTATCTAGCCAAAAACATTCAGTACTTC	CASSLGYLAKNIQYF
TRBV30	TRBJ2-7	TRBD2	-	TGTGCCTGGCGCCTAGCGGGAGGCAGCGAGCAGTACTTC	CAWRLAGGSEQYF
TRBV9	TRBJ2-1	-	few	TGTGCCAGCAGCGTAGCCACGACTGGAAGACTTTACAATGAGCAGTTCTTC	CASSVATTGRLYNEQFF
TRBV5-5	TRBJ2-7	-	-	TGTGCCAGCAGCTCCCAGGCCAGGGCCTCCTACGAGCAGTACTTC	CASSSQARASYEQYF
TRBV5-1	TRBJ1-2	-	-	TGCGCCAGTCAAGCAGGGAGGGAAGGCTATGGCTACACCTTC	CASQAGREGYGYTF
TRBV7-9	TRBJ2-2	TRBD2	few	TGTGCCAGCAGCGCATCGGCGGGAGCCACCGGGGAGCTGTTTTTT	CASSASAGATGELFF
TRBV18	TRBJ1-1	-	-	TGTGCCAGCTCACTGGACATTAACACTGAAGCTTTCTTT	CASSLDINTEAFF
TRBV11-1	TRBJ2-1	-	-	TGTGCCAGCACCGCGAGAACTAGACTAAACTACAATGAGCAGTTCTTC	CASTARTRLNYNEQFF
TRBV5-6	TRBJ2-7	TRBD1	once	TGTGCCAGCAGCTTGGATCGGACAGGGGGAGCCTACGAGCAGTACTTC	CASSLDRTGGAYEQYF
TRBV11-3	TRBJ2-2	TRBD2	-	TGTGCCAGCAGCCCCCGACGGACTAGCGGGAGGGTCGGGGAGCTGTTTTTT	CASSPRRTSGRVGELFF
TRBV10-1	TRBJ2-3	-	few	TGCGCCAGCAGTGACCGGAGGGTAGAAGATACGCAGTATTTT	CASSDRRVEDTQYF
TRBV29-1	TRBJ1-2	-	-	TGCAGCGTTGGGTACACTAATCCTAACTATGGCTACACCTTC	CSVGYTNPNYGYTF
TRBV30	TRBJ1-5	TRBD1	-	TGTGCCTGGAACCGGGACAGCGATCAGCCCCAGCATTTT	CAWNRDSDQPQHF
TRBV15	TRBJ2-2	TRBD2	-	TGTGCCACCAGCAGTTATGGTGGCGGGAGGAGCCGTAACGCCGGGGAGCTGTTTTTT	CATSSYGGGRSRNAGELFF
TRBV5-5	TRBJ2-3	-	few	TGTGCCAGCAGCTTAATGGTGTCGGGGGAAGATACGCAGTATTTT	CASSLMVSGEDTQYF
TRBV19	TRBJ1-4	TRBD1	few	TGTGCCAGTAGTACCACAGGGGGAAGAGGTGAAAAACTGTTTTTT	CASSTTGGRGEKLFF
TRBV4-1	TRBJ2-7	TRBD2	-	TGCGCCAGCAGCCACCCCGGGGGGGGGAACGAGCAGTACTTC	CASSHPGGGNEQYF
TRBV19	TRBJ2-1	-	-	TGTGCCAGTAAAGGAGGGGCCCTCGGCGACAATGAGCAGTTCTTC	CASKGGALGDNEQFF
TRBV7-2	TRBJ2-1	TRBD1	-	TGTGCCAGCAGCTTAAGGTCGGGACAGGGGAAATCCAATGAGCAGTTCTTC	CASSLRSGQGKSNEQFF
TRBV10-3	TRBJ1-5	TRBD1	-	TGTGCCATCAGTGGGACAGACAGGGGGGATCAGCCCCAGCATTTT	CAISGTDRGDQPQHF
TRBV5-1	TRBJ2-5	TRBD2	few	TGCGCCAGCAGCTTGGCCCCAGCGGGGGGCCAAGAGACCCAGTACTTC	CASSLAPAGGQETQYF
TRBV5-1	TRBJ2-2	TRBD1	few	TGCGCCAGCAAGGGACAGGGGGACACCGGGGAGCTGTTTTTT	CASKGQGDTGELFF
TRBV4-2	TRBJ2-4	TRBD2	-	TGTGCCAGCAGCCGTGGACTAGCGGGAGGGTTGGCCAAAAACATTCAGTACTTC	CASSRGLAGGLAKNIQYF
TRBV4-1	TRBJ2-3	TRBD1	few	TGCGCCAGCAGCCTTCAGGACAGGGTTAGCACAGATACGCAGTATTTT	CASSLQDRVSTDTQYF
TRBV5-1	TRBJ2-5	TRBD2	few	TGCGCCAGCAGCCTGGGGACTAGCGGGCTGGTAGAGACCCAGTACTTC	CASSLGTSGLVETQYF
TRBV7-2	TRBJ2-7	-	once	TGTGCCAGCAGCCAAACAGGGTCCGAGCAGTACTTC	CASSQTGSEQYF
TRBV5-1	TRBJ1-1	TRBD1	-	TGCGCCAGCAGCGACTTAACAGGGGGAGGGACTGAAGCTTTCTTT	CASSDLTGGGTEAFF
TRBV6-5	TRBJ2-5	TRBD1	-	TGTGCCAGCAGTCATGACAGGGGGCGCGGGGAGACCCAGTACTTC	CASSHDRGRGETQYF
TRBV5-1	TRBJ1-1	-	-	TGCGCCAGCAGCACCATACAGGGCACTGAAGCTTTCTTT	CASSTIQGTEAFF
TRBV18	TRBJ2-3	TRBD2	-	TGTGCCAGCTCACAGACCGGGACTAGCGGACCCTCAGAGCAGTATTTT	CASSQTGTSGPSEQYF
TRBV9	TRBJ2-1	TRBD2	-	TGTGCCAGCAGCGTTCGCCTAGCGGGGGCTTTCTGGAATGAGCAGTTCTTC	CASSVRLAGAFWNEQFF
TRBV10-2	TRBJ2-1	-	-	TGCGCCAGCAGTGAGTCGGGGGACACCTCAAATGAGCAGTTCTTC	CASSESGDTSNEQFF